The rows below give T cell receptor beta chains drawn from one sample of a study of blood T cell repertoires in COVID-19. Sequenced by immunoSEQ multiplex PCR; TCRdb stores in-frame clones only, minus some. The sample has some 120,000 clones; 85% to 90% are singletons. The sample consisted of peripheral blood. The receptor source for this set is a woman in her forties or fifties with active or convalescent COVID-19. CDR3s include the opening cysteine and the closing phenylalanine or tryptophan. The order of the fields is V gene, J gene, clone size, D gene, CDR3 protein, CDR3 DNA. The D gene is left open where the match is weak. Clone size is stated in some rows and not others, as once, few, many or a class when expanded.

V gene: TRBV4-2; J gene: TRBJ2-4; clone size: NA; D gene: NA; CDR3 protein: CASSQESIAEKRVQYF; CDR3 DNA: TGTGCCAGCAGCCAAGAATCCATAGCGGAGAAAAGGGTTCAGTACTTC
V gene: TRBV2; J gene: TRBJ1-1; clone size: NA; D gene: NA; CDR3 protein: CASSEAEIGRGRTEAFF; CDR3 DNA: TGTGCCAGCAGTGAAGCCGAAATCGGACGGGGTCGCACTGAAGCTTTCTTT
V gene: TRBV3-1/TRBV3-2; J gene: TRBJ1-2; clone size: NA; D gene: NA; CDR3 protein: CASSLLGAAGAGYTF; CDR3 DNA: TGTGCCAGCAGCCTCCTCGGGGCGGCAGGGGCTGGCTACACCTTC
V gene: TRBV30; J gene: TRBJ2-1; clone size: NA; D gene: TRBD2; CDR3 protein: CAWSVYGGRIEFF; CDR3 DNA: TGTGCCTGGAGTGTGTATGGCGGGAGAATTGAGTTCTTC
V gene: TRBV10-3; J gene: TRBJ2-7; clone size: NA; D gene: TRBD1; CDR3 protein: CAISERTGGGGQYF; CDR3 DNA: TGTGCCATCAGTGAGAGAACAGGGGGTGGAGGGCAGTACTTC
V gene: TRBV6-5; J gene: TRBJ1-5; clone size: NA; D gene: NA; CDR3 protein: CASSPLGRGNQPQHF; CDR3 DNA: TGTGCCAGCAGTCCCCTTGGCAGGGGCAATCAGCCCCAGCATTTT
V gene: TRBV15; J gene: TRBJ1-5; clone size: NA; D gene: NA; CDR3 protein: CATSREGGPQPQHF; CDR3 DNA: TGTGCCACCAGCAGAGAGGGGGGGCCTCAGCCCCAGCATTTT
V gene: TRBV21-1; J gene: TRBJ2-7; clone size: NA; D gene: NA; CDR3 protein: CASSKELPGTEPYEQYF; CDR3 DNA: TGTGCCAGCAGCAAAGAGTTACCAGGGACTGAGCCTTACGAGCAGTACTTC
V gene: TRBV2; J gene: TRBJ2-7; clone size: NA; D gene: TRBD2; CDR3 protein: CASSGATSGSTYEQYF; CDR3 DNA: TGTGCCAGCTCCGGGGCCACTAGCGGGAGTACCTACGAGCAGTACTTC
V gene: TRBV30; J gene: TRBJ2-3; clone size: NA; D gene: NA; CDR3 protein: CAWRPNGAADTQYF; CDR3 DNA: TGTGCCTGGAGGCCAAATGGGGCTGCAGATACGCAGTATTTT
V gene: TRBV19; J gene: TRBJ2-3; clone size: once; D gene: NA; CDR3 protein: CASRSGAARITDTQYF; CDR3 DNA: TGTGCCAGTAGGTCAGGGGCCGCACGAATCACAGATACGCAGTATTTT
V gene: TRBV21-1; J gene: TRBJ2-7; clone size: once; D gene: NA; CDR3 protein: CASSTRGSGRKTYEQYF; CDR3 DNA: TGTGCCAGCAGCACCCGGGGTAGCGGGAGGAAGACCTACGAGCAGTACTTC
V gene: TRBV5-6; J gene: TRBJ1-6; clone size: NA; D gene: TRBD1; CDR3 protein: CASTVGGTGLDSPLHF; CDR3 DNA: TGTGCCAGCACCGTGGGAGGGACAGGGTTGGATTCACCCCTCCACTTT
V gene: TRBV18; J gene: TRBJ1-5; clone size: NA; D gene: NA; CDR3 protein: CASSPQSGREPQHF; CDR3 DNA: TGTGCCAGCTCACCACAGTCAGGGCGAGAGCCCCAGCATTTT
V gene: TRBV27; J gene: TRBJ1-5; clone size: NA; D gene: NA; CDR3 protein: CASSPTGLSSNQPQHF; CDR3 DNA: TGTGCCAGCAGTCCGACGGGACTGTCTAGCAATCAGCCCCAGCATTTT
V gene: TRBV19; J gene: TRBJ2-6; clone size: NA; D gene: NA; CDR3 protein: CASRGPNRANVLTF; CDR3 DNA: TGTGCCAGTAGGGGGCCGAATCGGGCCAACGTCCTGACTTTC
V gene: TRBV7-9; J gene: TRBJ2-7; clone size: NA; D gene: TRBD2; CDR3 protein: CASSHLAGASEQYF; CDR3 DNA: TGTGCCAGCAGCCACCTAGCGGGAGCCAGCGAGCAGTACTTC
V gene: TRBV10-3; J gene: TRBJ2-3; clone size: NA; D gene: NA; CDR3 protein: CAISAGGRDVDTQYF; CDR3 DNA: TGTGCCATCAGTGCCGGGGGACGGGATGTTGATACGCAGTATTTT
V gene: TRBV5-4; J gene: TRBJ2-7; clone size: NA; D gene: NA; CDR3 protein: CASTPGGGRSSYEQYF; CDR3 DNA: TGTGCCAGCACCCCTGGGGGGGGCCGGAGCTCCTACGAGCAGTACTTC
V gene: TRBV19; J gene: TRBJ2-3; clone size: NA; D gene: TRBD2; CDR3 protein: CASSIDPFITSGSLYF; CDR3 DNA: TGTGCCAGTAGTATAGACCCTTTTATAACTAGCGGGAGTCTGTATTTT
V gene: TRBV7-6; J gene: TRBJ2-4; clone size: NA; D gene: TRBD2; CDR3 protein: CASSLKRGTSTRVDGQYF; CDR3 DNA: TGTGCCAGCAGCCTCAAACGCGGGACTAGTACGCGCGTCGACGGTCAGTACTTC
V gene: TRBV4-2; J gene: TRBJ2-1; clone size: NA; D gene: NA; CDR3 protein: CASSQAARVSSYNEQFF; CDR3 DNA: TGTGCCAGCAGCCAGGCGGCTCGTGTATCCTCATACAATGAGCAGTTCTTC
V gene: TRBV5-1; J gene: TRBJ2-1; clone size: NA; D gene: TRBD1; CDR3 protein: CASSGGTGSYNEQFF; CDR3 DNA: TGCGCCAGCAGCGGCGGGACAGGTTCCTACAATGAGCAGTTCTTC
V gene: TRBV7-8; J gene: TRBJ2-7; clone size: NA; D gene: NA; CDR3 protein: CASSLQASSYEQYF; CDR3 DNA: TGTGCCAGCAGCTTGCAGGCAAGCTCCTACGAGCAGTACTTC
V gene: TRBV3-1/TRBV3-2; J gene: TRBJ2-5; clone size: NA; D gene: TRBD2; CDR3 protein: CASSQRGAGDWETQYF; CDR3 DNA: TGTGCCAGCAGCCAAAGGGGAGCGGGAGATTGGGAGACCCAGTACTTC
V gene: TRBV27; J gene: TRBJ1-5; clone size: NA; D gene: NA; CDR3 protein: CASRRGNSNQPQHF; CDR3 DNA: TGTGCCAGCAGGAGGGGGAATAGCAATCAGCCCCAGCATTTT
V gene: TRBV6-2/TRBV6-3; J gene: TRBJ2-1; clone size: NA; D gene: TRBD1; CDR3 protein: CASSQTGPIRNEQFF; CDR3 DNA: TGTGCCAGCAGTCAGACAGGGCCGATCAGGAATGAGCAGTTCTTC
V gene: TRBV9; J gene: TRBJ2-6; clone size: NA; D gene: TRBD2; CDR3 protein: CASRGGGLANVLTF; CDR3 DNA: TGTGCCAGCCGCGGGGGAGGCCTGGCCAACGTCCTGACTTTC
V gene: TRBV28; J gene: TRBJ1-3; clone size: NA; D gene: NA; CDR3 protein: CASITGNSGNTIYF; CDR3 DNA: TGTGCCAGCATTACAGGCAACTCTGGAAACACCATATATTTT
V gene: TRBV6-2/TRBV6-3; J gene: TRBJ2-1; clone size: NA; D gene: TRBD2; CDR3 protein: CASSPLAGGPVGSNEQFF; CDR3 DNA: TGTGCCAGCAGTCCACTAGCGGGAGGGCCAGTCGGGTCCAATGAGCAGTTCTTC
V gene: TRBV28; J gene: TRBJ1-1; clone size: NA; D gene: NA; CDR3 protein: CASRPGVITPEAFF; CDR3 DNA: TGTGCCAGCAGGCCAGGGGTGATCACCCCTGAAGCTTTCTTT
V gene: TRBV7-8; J gene: TRBJ2-4; clone size: once; D gene: NA; CDR3 protein: CASSPSLVAKNIQYF; CDR3 DNA: TGTGCCAGCAGCCCCTCCCTTGTAGCCAAAAACATTCAGTACTTC
V gene: TRBV7-2; J gene: TRBJ1-5; clone size: NA; D gene: NA; CDR3 protein: CASSQEQGQPQHF; CDR3 DNA: TGTGCCAGCAGCCAAGAGCAGGGCCAGCCCCAGCATTTT
V gene: TRBV5-5; J gene: TRBJ2-5; clone size: once; D gene: NA; CDR3 protein: CASSSQETQYF; CDR3 DNA: TGTGCCAGCAGCTCCCAGGAGACCCAGTACTTC